This note documents a single TCR beta chain sequence. The PCR contained 60 Vbeta and 13 Jbeta primers. Generated by immunoSEQ multiplex PCR, the TCRdb table keeps only in-frame clones and is missing some. The sample carries some 130,000 clones, about 74% recorded once. The data stem from a study of cytomegalovirus exposure and HLA in healthy donors. The wider study: Of all 380 or so donors who were genotyped, about 84% belonged to the Caucasian-associated ancestry cluster.

The sequenced sample consisted of PBMCs. The clonotype originates from a woman in her forties or fifties in good health and CMV-seropositive.

The CDR3, as DNA: TGTGCCACCAGCAGGGACAGGGGGTCGGAGACCCAGTACTTC. Translating gives CATSRDRGSETQYF. This chain joins TRBV15 and TRBJ2-5, with 10 bases fitting TRBD1. The germline CDR1 and CDR2 sequences are LNHNV and YYDKDF (reference sequence). The V and J ends lost 3 bases and 5 bases, in that order; junction bases with no gene match: 3. This CDR3 comprises 14 residues.